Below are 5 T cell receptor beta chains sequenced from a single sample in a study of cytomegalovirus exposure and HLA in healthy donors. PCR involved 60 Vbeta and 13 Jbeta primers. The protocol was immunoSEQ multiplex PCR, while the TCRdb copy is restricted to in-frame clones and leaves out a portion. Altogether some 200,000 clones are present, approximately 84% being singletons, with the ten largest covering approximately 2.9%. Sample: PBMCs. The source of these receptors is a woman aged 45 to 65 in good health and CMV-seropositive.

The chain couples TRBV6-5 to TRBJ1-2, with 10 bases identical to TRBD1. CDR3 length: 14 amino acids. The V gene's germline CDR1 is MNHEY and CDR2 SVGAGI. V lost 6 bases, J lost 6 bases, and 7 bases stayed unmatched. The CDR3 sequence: CASSIGQGVDGYTF. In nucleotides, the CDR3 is TGTGCCAGCAGCATTGGACAGGGGGTGGATGGCTACACCTTC.

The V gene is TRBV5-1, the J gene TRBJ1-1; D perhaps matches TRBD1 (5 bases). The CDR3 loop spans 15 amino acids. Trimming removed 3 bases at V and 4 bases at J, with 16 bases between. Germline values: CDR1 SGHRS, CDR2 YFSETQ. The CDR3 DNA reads TGCGCCAGCAGCTGGGGGGACGGCGGGGGCACTGAAGCTTTCTTT. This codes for CASSWGDGGGTEAFF.

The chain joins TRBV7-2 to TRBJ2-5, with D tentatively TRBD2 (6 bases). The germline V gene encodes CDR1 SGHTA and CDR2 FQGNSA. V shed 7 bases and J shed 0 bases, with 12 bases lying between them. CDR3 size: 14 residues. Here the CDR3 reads CASIPGSYQETQYF. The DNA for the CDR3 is TGTGCCAGCATCCCCGGGAGCTACCAAGAGACCCAGTACTTC.

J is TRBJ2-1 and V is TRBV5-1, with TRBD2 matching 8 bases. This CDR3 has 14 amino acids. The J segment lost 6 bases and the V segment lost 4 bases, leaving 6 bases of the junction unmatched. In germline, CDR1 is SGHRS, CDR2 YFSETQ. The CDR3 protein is CASSAGRDFNEQFF. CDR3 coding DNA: TGCGCCAGCAGCGCCGGGAGGGACTTCAATGAGCAGTTCTTC.

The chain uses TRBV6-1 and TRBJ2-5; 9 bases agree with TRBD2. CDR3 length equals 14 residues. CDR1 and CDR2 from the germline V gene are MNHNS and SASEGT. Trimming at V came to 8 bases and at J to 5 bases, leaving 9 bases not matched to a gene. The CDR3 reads CASETAGGPETQYF. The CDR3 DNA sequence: TGTGCCAGCGAAACGGCGGGGGGGCCGGAGACCCAGTACTTC.